The 21 T cell receptor beta chains in this list originate from one sample, sequenced in a study of cytomegalovirus exposure and HLA in healthy donors. The PCR made use of 60 Vbeta and 13 Jbeta primers. Sequencing used immunoSEQ multiplex PCR; TCRdb keeps in-frame clones, though not all of them. The sample consists of approximately 190,000 clones, 82% of them appearing once. Source material: PBMCs. The receptors come from a boy younger than 10 in good health and CMV-seronegative.

This chain joins TRBV19 and TRBJ1-1, with D maybe TRBD1 (5 bases). Looked up from germline, CDR1 is LNHDA and CDR2 is SQIVND (reference sequence). There are 13 residues in the CDR3. V dropped 5 bases and J dropped 10 bases, with 17 bases sitting between them. The CDR3 nucleotides are TGTGCCAGTAGTCCGAGGACGGCGGGGGGAGCTTTCTTT. This codes for CASSPRTAGGAFF. The full variable domain, with the rest looked up from reference TRBV19 and TRBJ1-1, is DGGITQSPKYLFRKEGQNVTLSCEQNLNHDAMYWYRQDPGQGLRLIYYSQIVNDFQKGDIAEGYSVSREKKESFPLTVTSAQKNPTAFYLCASSPRTAGGAFFGQGTRLTVV.

The chain recombines TRBV7-9 with TRBJ2-1; a possible D gene is TRBD2 (8 bases). CDR1 is SEHNR and CDR2 is FQNEAQ in the germline V gene (reference sequence). Trimming pared 6 bases from V and 7 bases from J, leaving 22 bases between. The CDR3 totals 16 residues. DNA for the CDR3: TGTGCCAGCAGTCAGGGGGGGCGGGGGGTGAGAAATGAGCAGTTCTTC. It is translated as CASSQGGRGVRNEQFF.

For this clone: The junction differs from germline at one of its ends, possibly a read error. The chain has TRBV7-9 and TRBJ2-7, with a weak D call TRBD1 (6 bases). Germline V gene data show CDR1 as SEHNR and CDR2 as FQNEAQ (reference sequence). The CDR3 runs 12 residues. CDR3 amino acids: CSSSQDSYEQYF. DNA of the CDR3: TGTTCCAGCAGCCAGGACAGCTACGAGCAGTACTTC.

The chain uses TRBV18 and TRBJ2-3; TRBD1 aligns across 8 bases. Germline V gene data show CDR1 as KGHSH and CDR2 as LQKENI. V lost 2 bases to trimming and J lost 6 bases; unmatched junction nucleotides: 1. The CDR3 contains 13 residues. In nucleotides, the CDR3 is TGTGCCAGCTCACCAGACAGGGGTGATACGCAGTATTTT. Translating it yields CASSPDRGDTQYF.

This sequence joins TRBV7-9 and TRBJ2-7, with TRBD1 identical over 7 bases. Germline CDR1 and CDR2: SEHNR and FQNEAQ (reference sequence). The CDR3 has 13 amino acids. The ends lost 4 bases at V and 10 bases at J; junction bases unmatched: 10. The CDR3 here is CASSWDSPSLQYF. The CDR3 nucleotides are TGTGCCAGCAGCTGGGACAGCCCAAGCCTTCAGTACTTC.

V and J are TRBV6-6 and TRBJ1-2; D possibly corresponds to TRBD1 (6 bases). The CDR3 loop spans 15 amino acids. V lost 4 bases and J 2 bases, leaving 14 bases between the germline ends. Germline V gene lookup returns CDR1 MNHNY and CDR2 SVGAGI (reference sequence). CDR3 DNA: TGTGCCAGCAGTTTCGCCTTAGGGGGAAACTATGGCTACACCTTC. Its translation: CASSFALGGNYGYTF.

In its sample, this clone was seen once. The V gene is TRBV5-1, the J gene TRBJ2-6; D unresolved. V was cut by 4 bases and J by 0 bases, with 5 bases left in between. CDR1 and CDR2 from the germline V gene are SGHRS and YFSETQ. The CDR3 totals 14 residues. Written as DNA, the CDR3 is TGCGCCAGCAGCCTAGACTCTGGGGCCAACGTCCTGACTTTC. Translation: CASSLDSGANVLTF.

The genes are TRBV15 and TRBJ1-5; no clear D gene. V was shortened by 1 base and J by 0 bases, with 7 bases between the two germline ends. Germline-derived CDR1 and CDR2 are LNHNV and YYDKDF (reference sequence). CDR3 length: 15 residues. CDR3 coding DNA: TGTGCCACCAGCAGAGGGCGGGATAGCAATCAGCCCCAGCATTTT. Translating it yields CATSRGRDSNQPQHF.

The chain joins TRBV18 to TRBJ2-1; possibly TRBD2 for D (7 bases). This CDR3 comprises 15 residues. Germline lookup yields CDR1 KGHSH and CDR2 LQKENI. The V end lost 6 bases, the J end lost 6 bases, and 18 bases lay between the germline ends. CDR3 in amino acids: CASSRTGGLINEQFF. CDR3 nucleotide sequence: TGTGCCAGCTCCCGCACCGGGGGGCTGATCAATGAGCAGTTCTTC.

A remark on this clone: This sample also contains other DNA sequences that code for the same CDR3. The chain uses TRBV6-1 and TRBJ1-1; TRBD1 agrees at 7 bases. CDR3 length: 13 amino acids. Per germline, CDR1 MNHNS and CDR2 SASEGT. Trimming at V came to 6 bases and at J to 0 bases, leaving 1 base not matched to a gene. The CDR3 DNA follows: TGTGCCAGCAGAGACAGGGTGAACACTGAAGCTTTCTTT. It codes for CASRDRVNTEAFF.

The rearrangement joins TRBV5-4 to TRBJ1-6; tentatively, D is TRBD1 (5 bases). CDR1 SGHNT and CDR2 YYREEE come from the germline V gene (reference sequence). The CDR3 totals 16 residues. V dropped 0 bases and J dropped 8 bases, with 15 bases sitting between them. DNA for the CDR3: TGTGCCAGCAGCTTGGGTGTTCGGGGGGTTGATTCACCCCTCCACTTT. This gives the protein CASSLGVRGVDSPLHF.

The genes are TRBV5-5 and TRBJ1-3; possible D gene TRBD1, 5 bases. Trimming removed 3 bases from V and 0 bases from J, with 10 bases in between. The CDR3 is 15 amino acids. From germline, CDR1 is SGHKS and CDR2 YYEKEE (reference sequence). This CDR3 is CASSYDSYSGNTIYF. As DNA, the CDR3 is TGTGCCAGCAGCTACGACAGCTACTCTGGAAACACCATATATTTT. Based on the CDR3 plus reference TRBV5-5 and TRBJ1-3, the full variable domain is DAGVTQSPTHLIKTRGQQVTLRCSPISGHKSVSWYQQVLGQGPQFIFQYYEKEERGRGNFPDRFSARQFPNYSSELNVNALLLGDSALYLCASSYDSYSGNTIYFGEGSWLTVV.

This clone was seen only a few times. V is TRBV21-1 and J is TRBJ2-3; the table's D call, TRBD2, was not checked against the DNA. TRBV21-1 is recorded as a pseudogene. This CDR3 comprises 16 residues. The CDR3 region has the DNA TGTGCCAGCAGCAAATGGAGTGAGTTGGACACAGATACGCAGTATTTT. It encodes CASSKWSELDTDTQYF.

The genes are TRBV27 and TRBJ2-1, with 7 positions matching TRBD2. The junction had 5 bases not matched to a gene; V was cut back by 5 bases and J by 7 bases. Germline V CDR1 and CDR2: MNHEY, SMNVEV (reference sequence). The CDR3 is made up of 13 amino acids. The CDR3 sequence: CASSPTSVNEQFF. The DNA of the CDR3 is TGTGCCAGCAGTCCAACTAGCGTTAATGAGCAGTTCTTC.

The genes are TRBV30 and TRBJ1-2; possibly TRBD1 for D (6 bases). Germline V CDR1 and CDR2: GTSNPN, SVGIG (reference sequence). The V end was cut by 1 base, the J end by 4 bases, with 19 bases between. CDR3 size: 16 residues. This CDR3 is CAWSERDSGTFYGYTF. The CDR3 DNA is TGTGCCTGGAGTGAGAGAGATTCCGGGACATTCTATGGCTACACCTTC.

V usage is TRBV9 and J usage is TRBJ2-7; D possibly corresponds to TRBD1 (7 bases). Looked up from germline, CDR1 is SGDLS and CDR2 is YYNGEE. The length of the CDR3 is 13 residues. V lost 7 bases to trimming and J lost 5 bases, with 16 bases between them. The CDR3 sequence: CASGPGGIHEQYF. In DNA form, the CDR3 reads TGTGCCAGCGGCCCAGGGGGGATCCACGAGCAGTACTTC.

This clone appeared a single time. This chain uses TRBV29-1 with TRBJ1-1; D is possibly TRBD1 (6 bases). CDR1 and CDR2 (germline): SQVTM, ANQGSEA. The V end was cut by 3 bases, the J end by 4 bases, with 6 bases between. CDR3 length: 11 amino acids. The CDR3 bases are TGCAGCGTTGAGGACAGCACTGAAGCTTTCTTT. Translated: CSVEDSTEAFF.

The chain joins TRBV18 to TRBJ2-5; weak D call: TRBD1 (6 bases). The V gene lost 4 bases and the J gene lost 5 bases, with 17 bases spanning the gap. The germline gives CDR1 KGHSH, CDR2 LQKENI. This CDR3 contains 15 residues. The CDR3: CASSRSGVSVETQYF. The CDR3, as DNA: TGTGCCAGCTCACGCTCAGGGGTCTCCGTCGAGACCCAGTACTTC.

This sequence joins TRBV9 and TRBJ2-1; 8 bases map to TRBD2. The germline V gene encodes CDR1 SGDLS and CDR2 YYNGEE. J was trimmed by 7 bases and V by 1 base; bases with no gene match: 4. The CDR3 contains 14 residues. CDR3 bases: TGTGCCAGCAGCGTATCAGCGGGGGTAAATGAGCAGTTCTTC. Translated, it gives CASSVSAGVNEQFF.

This sequence joins TRBV7-9 and TRBJ2-5; 7 bases are shared with TRBD2. The germline V gene has CDR1 SEHNR and CDR2 FQNEAQ (reference sequence). This CDR3 has 14 residues. With 5 bases clipped from V and 2 bases from J, the junction kept 5 bases outside the gene matches. The DNA for the CDR3 is TGTGCCAGCAGCCAACTAGCGTCGCAAGAGACCCAGTACTTC. Protein sequence: CASSQLASQETQYF. Full variable domain (remainder filled in from reference TRBV7-9 and TRBJ2-5): DTGVSQNPRHKITKRGQNVTFRCDPISEHNRLYWYRQTLGQGPEFLTYFQNEAQLEKSRLLSDRFSAERPKGSFSTLEIQRTEQGDSAMYLCASSQLASQETQYFGPGTRLLVL.

This chain joins TRBV29-1 and TRBJ2-5; tentatively, D is TRBD2 (5 bases). CDR3 length equals 13 residues. Trimming removed 6 bases from V and 1 base from J, with 12 bases in between. The V gene's germline CDR1 is SQVTM and CDR2 ANQGSEA. CDR3 nucleotide sequence: TGCAGCGTGGACTCGACAACCCAAGAGACCCAGTACTTC. This encodes CSVDSTTQETQYF.